Presented here are 31 T cell receptor beta chains from one specimen sequenced in a study of graft-versus-host responses after intestinal transplantation. The antigens of these receptors remain unknown. TCRdb's copy holds only in-frame clones and misses some; the assay was immunoSEQ multiplex PCR. The sample has tens of thousands of clones; roughly 91% are singletons. Sequenced material: unstimulated CD8+ T cells sorted from spleen or lymph node cells, taken before intestinal transplant. Receptor source: a human donor who received an intestinal transplant.

This chain links TRBV14 with TRBJ2-3, with D tentatively TRBD2 (5 bases). The V end was cut by 0 bases, the J end by 3 bases, with 7 bases between. In germline, CDR1 is SGHDN, CDR2 FVKESK. The length of the CDR3 is 14 residues. CDR3 residues: CASSQDTGTDTQYF. The CDR3, as DNA: TGTGCCAGCAGCCAAGATACGGGGACAGATACGCAGTATTTT.

In its sample, this clone was seen once. The rearrangement joins TRBV5-1 to TRBJ2-5; 7 bases fit TRBD2. The J call may not be correct, given that the DNA end is closer to TRBJ2-7. The CDR3 has 17 residues. The germline V gene encodes CDR1 SGHRS and CDR2 YFSETQ. The CDR3 here is CASSSPLSSGSSYEQYF. The CDR3 coding sequence is TGCGCCAGCAGCTCGCCCCTCTCTAGCGGAAGCTCCTACGAGCAGTACTTC.

This clone was recorded only once. The chain uses TRBV7-6 and TRBJ2-1; 10 bases agree with TRBD2. The germline gives CDR1 SGHVS, CDR2 FNYEAQ. J was trimmed by 8 bases and V by 2 bases; bases with no gene match: 18. The CDR3 runs to 19 residues. The chain's CDR3 is CASSLYSMGSSGSVYEQFF. The CDR3 coding sequence is TGTGCCAGCAGCTTATACTCGATGGGATCTAGCGGGAGTGTTTATGAGCAGTTCTTC.

V is TRBV27 and J is TRBJ2-1; 8 bases are shared with TRBD1. Per the germline V gene, CDR1 is MNHEY and CDR2 is SMNVEV (reference sequence). The CDR3 has 14 amino acids. The J segment lost 10 bases and the V segment lost 0 bases, leaving 5 bases of the junction unmatched. The CDR3 DNA reads TGTGCCAGCAGTTTATCGGGACAGGCACGAGAGCAGTTCTTC. Its translation: CASSLSGQAREQFF.

This sequence joins TRBV28 and TRBJ2-3, with 8 nucleotides matching TRBD2. Per the germline V gene, CDR1 is MDHEN and CDR2 is SYDVKM. Trimming removed 3 bases from V and 1 base from J; junction bases left unmatched: 6. The CDR3 is 16 residues long. In nucleotides, the CDR3 is TGTGCCAGCAGTTTCTTAGCGGGATTCCGCACAGATACGCAGTATTTT. Translation gives CASSFLAGFRTDTQYF.

The chain recombines TRBV5-1 with TRBJ2-2, with 10 bases that match TRBD2. Germline V gives CDR1 SGHRS, CDR2 YFSETQ. The trim removed 5 bases at V and 4 bases at J, leaving 5 bases unmatched. The CDR3 length is 15 residues. The CDR3 DNA reads as TGCGCCAGCAGGTCTAGCGGGAGTAGCACCGGGGAGCTGTTTTTT. Its protein is CASRSSGSSTGELFF.

The rearrangement joins TRBV19 to TRBJ1-1; no clear D gene. Trimming took off 6 bases at V and 2 bases at J, with 10 bases between the two ends. Per the germline V gene, CDR1 is LNHDA and CDR2 is SQIVND (reference sequence). The CDR3 contains 13 residues. The CDR3 bases are TGTGCCAGTAGGCCTGGACTTAACACTGAAGCTTTCTTT. Residues: CASRPGLNTEAFF.

The chain employs TRBV6-4 and TRBJ2-1; TRBD2 aligns across 7 bases. This CDR3 spans 14 amino acids. V lost 5 bases and J lost 9; bases outside the gene matches: 10. Germline CDR1 MRHNA, CDR2 SNTAGT. CDR3 nucleotides: TGTGCCAGCAGTTCCGGACTAGAAGTGGGTGAGCAGTTCTTC. Translated, it gives CASSSGLEVGEQFF.

This clone was seen just once. Other nucleotide sequences from this sample produce the same CDR3. This chain uses TRBV27 with TRBJ2-7, with a possible D match to TRBD2 (5 bases). V lost 5 bases, J lost 1 base, and 12 bases lay in between. CDR1 and CDR2 (germline): MNHEY, SMNVEV (reference sequence). This CDR3 spans 14 amino acids. CDR3 nucleotides: TGTGCCAGCAGTCTAGTCCCGGGATCCTACGAGCAGTACTTC. It translates to CASSLVPGSYEQYF.

The J gene is TRBJ2-2, the V gene TRBV4-2; the D gene is possibly TRBD2 (6 bases). Germline values: CDR1 LGHNA, CDR2 YNFKEQ. Deletions cut 0 bases from V and 5 bases from J, with 13 bases between. This CDR3 is 16 amino acids long. The CDR3 DNA reads as TGTGCCAGCAGCCAAGAATCCGGGACTCTAACCGGGGAGCTGTTTTTT. Residues: CASSQESGTLTGELFF.

This clone was observed once. The chain combines TRBV7-2 with TRBJ2-7; 8 bases are a match to TRBD2. Trimming cost V 1 base and J 5 bases; bases outside gene matches: 13. In germline, CDR1 is SGHTA, CDR2 FQGNSA. This CDR3 contains 17 residues. The CDR3 here is CASSLVGWGGLEDEQYF. CDR3 bases: TGTGCCAGCAGCTTAGTTGGCTGGGGGGGACTAGAGGACGAGCAGTACTTC.

The chain combines TRBV23-1 with TRBJ2-5, with TRBD1 as a possible D gene (5 bases). TRBV23-1 is assigned to the ORF class and has an uncertain function. V shed 0 bases and J shed 5 bases, with 16 bases lying between them. The CDR3 consists of 16 residues. CDR3 bases: TGCGCCAGCAGTCAATCTCGGACAAAAAATAGGGAGACCCAGTACTTC. Translation: CASSQSRTKNRETQYF.

The sample holds one count of this clone. The V call is TRBV12-2, the J call TRBJ2-5; TRBD1 was called by the table and not checked on the DNA. TRBV12-2 is a pseudogene. The CDR3 runs to 17 residues. In nucleotides, the CDR3 is TGTGCAAGTCGCTTGGGTCACAGGGGGGAAGACCAAGAGACCCAGTACTTC. It translates to CASRLGHRGEDQETQYF.

This clone is a singleton in its sample. V gene TRBV10-3 combines with J gene TRBJ2-7; no firm D call. The ends were cut back, 3 bases at V and 0 bases at J, with 6 bases in the middle. The length of the CDR3 is 13 residues. The V gene's germline CDR1 is ENHRY and CDR2 SYGVKD. CDR3 DNA sequence: TGTGCCATCAGTGACGCAGTCTCCTACGAGCAGTACTTC. Translation: CAISDAVSYEQYF.

The genes are TRBV27 and TRBJ2-1, with D possibly matching TRBD1 (6 bases). Trimming removed 7 bases at V and 0 bases at J, with 13 bases between. The germline gives CDR1 MNHEY, CDR2 SMNVEV (reference sequence). The CDR3 contains 15 residues. CDR3 protein: CASMQGLSSYNEQFF. The CDR3 DNA is TGTGCCAGCATGCAGGGGTTGAGCTCCTACAATGAGCAGTTCTTC.

The chain employs TRBV19 and TRBJ1-1, with TRBD1 matching 8 bases. The V gene's germline CDR1 is LNHDA and CDR2 SQIVND (reference sequence). This CDR3 contains 19 residues. With V trimmed by 5 bases and J by 3 bases, 20 bases remained unmatched. The CDR3 here is CASSARTGMTWLGDTEAFF. The CDR3 region has the DNA TGTGCCAGTAGTGCAAGGACAGGGATGACCTGGCTAGGGGACACTGAAGCTTTCTTT. The variable domain in full, completed from reference TRBV19 and TRBJ1-1, reads DGGITQSPKYLFRKEGQNVTLSCEQNLNHDAMYWYRQDPGQGLRLIYYSQIVNDFQKGDIAEGYSVSREKKESFPLTVTSAQKNPTAFYLCASSARTGMTWLGDTEAFFGQGTRLTVV.

The chain links TRBV7-9 to TRBJ2-1, with 9 positions matching TRBD1. The germline CDR1 and CDR2 sequences are SEHNR and FQNEAQ (reference sequence). Unmatched junction bases numbered 7, after V lost 6 bases and J lost 1 base. The CDR3 extends over 16 amino acids. The CDR3, as DNA: TGTGCCAGCAGTCCAGCTGGGACAGGGTCCTACAATGAGCAGTTCTTC. Translated, it gives CASSPAGTGSYNEQFF. Using reference TRBV7-9 and TRBJ2-1 for the parts outside the CDR3, the full variable domain is DTGVSQNPRHKITKRGQNVTFRCDPISEHNRLYWYRQTLGQGPEFLTYFQNEAQLEKSRLLSDRFSAERPKGSFSTLEIQRTEQGDSAMYLCASSPAGTGSYNEQFFGPGTRLTVL.

This chain connects TRBV30 to TRBJ2-2; the D gene is possibly TRBD2 (6 bases). The CDR3 totals 14 residues. V was trimmed by 2 bases and J by 2 bases, leaving 9 bases between them. Germline loops: CDR1 GTSNPN, CDR2 SVGIG (reference sequence). In nucleotides, the CDR3 is TGTGCCTGGAGTTCGGGACTCAACACCGGGGAGCTGTTTTTT. Translated, it gives CAWSSGLNTGELFF.

The chain joins TRBV7-9 to TRBJ2-3, with D possibly TRBD2 on 6 matching bases. Germline CDR1 and CDR2: SEHNR and FQNEAQ (reference sequence). The CDR3 length is 14 residues. Trimming took 1 base from V and 9 from J, leaving 14 bases between them. CDR3 residues: CASSLESGGATQYF. Here the CDR3 DNA reads TGTGCCAGCAGCTTAGAATCGGGCGGGGCAACGCAGTATTTT.

This clone was seen a single time. The CDR3 nucleotides read TGTGCCAGCAGCTCAAGGACTAGCGGGATTATCGCCAATGAGCAGTTCTTC. Protein product: CASSSRTSGIIANEQFF. This chain links TRBV7-9 with TRBJ2-1, with TRBD2 identical over 12 bases. This CDR3 spans 17 amino acids. Germline CDR1 and CDR2: SEHNR and FQNEAQ (reference sequence). V dropped 4 bases and J dropped 6; count of bases not matched to a gene: 10.

V is TRBV13 and J is TRBJ2-7; TRBD1 agrees at 10 bases. CDR3 length: 17 residues. V was pared by 4 bases and J by 2 bases, with 11 bases of the junction left unmatched. Germline loops: CDR1 PRHDT, CDR2 FYEKMQ (reference sequence). The CDR3 region is CASSSGFQDRGTYEQYF. The CDR3, as DNA: TGTGCCAGCAGCTCCGGGTTCCAGGACAGGGGGACCTACGAGCAGTACTTC.

The rearrangement uses TRBV12-5 and TRBJ2-7; TRBD2 is a possible D gene (5 bases). Deletions cut 7 bases from V and 1 base from J, with 17 bases between. Germline V gene sequence: CDR1 LGHNT, CDR2 FRNRAP. The CDR3 runs 15 residues. The CDR3 loop is CASALDTRLSYEQYF. DNA of the CDR3: TGTGCTAGTGCCCTTGATACTAGATTATCCTACGAGCAGTACTTC.

The rearrangement links TRBV10-1 to TRBJ2-7, with 11 bases lining up with TRBD2. Trimming at V came to 4 bases and at J to 4 bases, leaving 3 bases not matched to a gene. The CDR3 is 14 amino acids. Germline values: CDR1 WNHNN, CDR2 SYGVQD (reference sequence). CDR3 DNA sequence: TGCGCCAGCAGTGGACTAGCGGGAATGTACGAGCAGTACTTC. This sequence encodes CASSGLAGMYEQYF.

CDR3 amino acids: CASSKYGPGLAGVVTYEQYF. The CDR3 DNA reads TGTGCCAGCAGCAAATATGGCCCGGGACTAGCGGGGGTCGTAACCTACGAGCAGTACTTC. The chain couples TRBV7-8 to TRBJ2-7; TRBD2 matches 14 bases. The CDR3 runs 20 residues. V lost 5 bases, J lost 2 bases, and 17 bases stayed unmatched. The germline gives CDR1 SGHVS, CDR2 FQNEAQ. The full variable domain, rest sourced from reference TRBV7-8 and TRBJ2-7, is GAGVSQSPRYKVAKRGQDVALRCDPISGHVSLFWYQQALGQGPEFLTYFQNEAQLDKSGLPSDRFFAERPEGSVSTLKIQRTQQEDSAVYLCASSKYGPGLAGVVTYEQYFGPGTRLTVT.

The genes are TRBV9 and TRBJ2-1, with 11 bases that match TRBD2. V shed 2 bases, J shed 8 bases, and the junction held 9 bases outside the gene matches. The CDR3 contains 16 residues. Germline CDR1 is SGDLS and CDR2 is YYNGEE. The CDR3 sequence: CASSVSLAGGSDEQFF. The CDR3 DNA is TGTGCCAGCAGCGTTTCGCTAGCGGGGGGTTCGGATGAGCAGTTCTTC.

This clone occurred a few times. The chain has TRBV6-1 and TRBJ2-3, with 13 bases matching TRBD2. V lost 6 bases and J lost 6; bases outside the gene matches: 6. The CDR3 sequence is 15 residues long. Germline V CDR1 and CDR2: MNHNS, SASEGT. In nucleotides, the CDR3 is TGTGCCAGCAGGTGGACTAGCGGGAGTCCTGATACGCAGTATTTT. Its protein product is CASRWTSGSPDTQYF.

The V and J genes are TRBV9 and TRBJ1-2; D uncertain. Germline CDR1 reads SGDLS; CDR2 reads YYNGEE. Trimming pared 0 bases from V and 3 bases from J, leaving 9 bases between. The CDR3 has 14 residues. In DNA, the CDR3 is TGTGCCAGCAGCGTAGGTGGGAGTGACTATGGCTACACCTTC. Its protein product is CASSVGGSDYGYTF.

The V gene is TRBV4-1, the J gene TRBJ2-7, with TRBD1 matching over 9 bases. CDR3 size: 15 residues. The V and J ends lost 1 base and 3 bases, in that order; junction bases with no gene match: 4. Germline CDR1 MGHRA, CDR2 YSYEKL. The CDR3 loop is CASSQVTGGDYEQYF. The CDR3 DNA sequence: TGCGCCAGCAGCCAAGTGACAGGGGGTGACTACGAGCAGTACTTC.

This chain connects TRBV28 to TRBJ2-2; 7 nucleotides align to TRBD2. The V segment lost 4 bases and the J segment 2 bases; nucleotides outside the gene matches: 4. The CDR3 length is 15 residues. Germline CDR1 is MDHEN and CDR2 is SYDVKM. CDR3 sequence reads: CASSSGTTNTGELFF. In DNA form, the CDR3 reads TGTGCCAGCAGTTCGGGGACTACAAACACCGGGGAGCTGTTTTTT.

The rearrangement links TRBV2 to TRBJ2-5, with 13 bases fitting TRBD2. The J call could be wrong; TRBJ2-7 is a better fit for the DNA end. The CDR3 has 14 amino acids. Germline lookup yields CDR1 SNHLY and CDR2 FYNNEI. CDR3 sequence: CASRLAGGPVEQYF. The CDR3 DNA is TGTGCCAGCAGACTAGCGGGAGGGCCTGTCGAGCAGTACTTC.

This chain links TRBV2 with TRBJ2-5; 12 bases are a match to TRBD2. V shed 6 bases and J 5 bases; nucleotides not matched to a gene: 16. Germline-derived CDR1 and CDR2 are SNHLY and FYNNEI. This CDR3 is built from 18 residues. The CDR3 region is CASRGTGRLAGVGETQYF. In DNA form, the CDR3 reads TGTGCCAGCAGGGGGACAGGGCGACTAGCGGGAGTCGGGGAGACCCAGTACTTC. Combining the CDR3 with reference TRBV2 and TRBJ2-5 gives the whole variable domain EPEVTQTPSHQVTQMGQEVILRCVPISNHLYFYWYRQILGQKVEFLVSFYNNEISEKSEIFDDQFSVERPDGSNFTLKIRSTKLEDSAMYFCASRGTGRLAGVGETQYFGPGTRLLVL.